The text below deals with one TCR beta chain. The target antigen is unknown. The sample comes from a study of blood T cells in healthy people across ages. Study-wide results and caveats: Changes seen in expanded clonotypes were possibly confounded by donor CMV status left unknown. Underestimates were what the diversity estimates from one million T cells were considered to be.

CDR3 length: 15 amino acids. CDR1 and CDR2 from the germline V gene are MNHNS and SASEGT. Between the trimmed V and J ends, which lost 0 bases and 1 base, there was a span of 9 bases. A sample-barcoded 5' primer and a J-beta primer mix were used in a second PCR of roughly 6 to 12 cycles. Using its own MiXCR run on the 5' RACE reads, TCRdb lists one record per CDR3 protein. The data show about 1.8 million distinct CDR3 sequences, about 50% seen once. This chain uses TRBV6-1 with TRBJ1-1; a possible D gene is TRBD1 (5 bases). Sequences were obtained from blood. The TCR sequence derives from a middle-aged woman in good health. The CDR3 DNA reads TGTGCCAGCAGTGAAGCGGGGGGGTGGAACACTGAAGCTTTCTTT. It codes for CASSEAGGWNTEAFF.